This T cell receptor beta chain is from a study of T-cell reconstitution after alpha-beta-depleted transplantation in children. This clonotype was found many times. Germline V gene lookup returns CDR1 SGHAT and CDR2 FQNNGV. The germline V and J ends were trimmed by 5 bases and 3 bases, with 14 bases remaining between them. The CDR3 covers 14 residues. The authors prepared the TCRbeta library with unique molecular identifiers. TCRdb re-analysed the PCR reads in MiXCR, keeping a single row per CDR3 protein. The table lists 300,000 to 400,000 distinct CDR3 sequences, 13% of them singletons. This chain uses TRBV11-2 with TRBJ2-7; a possible D gene is TRBD2 (5 bases). The material was PBMCs, obtained from the stem cell graft. The sequence derives from a human donor who donated a stem cell graft to a child with Fanconi anemia. CDR3 sequence: CASSPTTGYYEQYF. CDR3 nucleotides: TGTGCCAGCAGCCCAACGACGGGGTACTACGAGCAGTACTTC.